These T cell receptor beta chains were read from a single sample in a study of CD8 T cells in ankylosing spondylitis. In TCRdb, the 5' RACE reads were re-called with MiXCR into one record per CDR3 protein. The top ten clones hold nearly 7% of a sample with approximately 540,000 distinct CDR3 sequences, roughly 13% of them seen once. Sequencing was performed on blood, either unsorted or a sorted T cell fraction (not recorded which). These receptors were obtained from a male donor with ankylosing spondylitis. CDR3s include the opening cysteine and the closing phenylalanine or tryptophan. The D gene is left open where the match is weak. Expanded clones get a size class; other rows say once, few or many, or leave the size out.

cdr3_nt	cdr3_aa	d_call	clone_size	j_call	v_call
TGTGCCATCACCCTAGGGGGGGACTATGGCTACACCTTC	CAITLGGDYGYTF	NA	few	TRBJ1-2	TRBV10-3
TGCAGTGCTAGCCTCGGGAGGACTTACAATGAGCAGTTCTTC	CSASLGRTYNEQFF	TRBD2	NA	TRBJ2-1	TRBV20-1
TGTGCCAGCATCAAGGGACAGGGGTTCTACGAGCAGTACTTC	CASIKGQGFYEQYF	TRBD1	NA	TRBJ2-7	TRBV5-6
TGTGCCAGCAGCGACCGGACTAGCGGGAGCTACGAGCAGTACTTC	CASSDRTSGSYEQYF	TRBD2	NA	TRBJ2-7	TRBV7-2
TGTGCCACCAGCAGAGACAGGGACGCCTACAATGAGCAGTTCTTC	CATSRDRDAYNEQFF	NA	NA	TRBJ2-1	TRBV15
TGTGCCAGCAGTGGAGTGCCGGGACAGGGGGCACAACGCTCCTACAATGAGCAGTTCTTC	CASSGVPGQGAQRSYNEQFF	TRBD1	NA	TRBJ2-1	TRBV6-1
TGTGCCAGCACTAGACTAGCGGATACCTACAATGAGCAGTTCTTC	CASTRLADTYNEQFF	TRBD2	NA	TRBJ2-1	TRBV25-1
TGCAGCGCCCTTGGACTAGCGGGAGGGGGTGAGCAGTTCTTC	CSALGLAGGGEQFF	TRBD2	many	TRBJ2-1	TRBV20-1
TGTGCCAGCAGCTCAGGGGGGTACACTGAAGCTTTCTTT	CASSSGGYTEAFF	TRBD1	many	TRBJ1-1	TRBV7-2
TGTGCCACCAGCAGATCGAGGGCAGTCTTAAGTGGAAACACCATATATTTT	CATSRSRAVLSGNTIYF	NA	NA	TRBJ1-3	TRBV15
TGTGCCAGCAGCTTCATGGGACTACTCACAGATACGCAGTATTTT	CASSFMGLLTDTQYF	TRBD2	NA	TRBJ2-3	TRBV11-2
TGCGCCAGCAGCTCACAGGAGTCCACAGATACGCAGTATTTT	CASSSQESTDTQYF	NA	many	TRBJ2-3	TRBV5-1
TGCGCCAGCAGGATTGGGGCGGGAGATGCCTACAATGAGCAGTTCTTC	CASRIGAGDAYNEQFF	TRBD2	many	TRBJ2-1	TRBV5-1
TGTGCCAGCAGCTCCTCTAGCGGGGGAGAGGGTGAGCAGTTCTTC	CASSSSSGGEGEQFF	TRBD2	NA	TRBJ2-1	TRBV7-2
TGTGCCAGCAGCTTCAGGGTTGCCGGGGAGCTGTTTTTT	CASSFRVAGELFF	NA	NA	TRBJ2-2	TRBV5-6
TGCGCCAGCAGCTTGGGCGGAGTATCGAACACCGGGGAGCTGTTTTTT	CASSLGGVSNTGELFF	NA	NA	TRBJ2-2	TRBV5-1
TGCGCCAGCACCAGTTCAGACAGATCCTATGGCTACACCTTC	CASTSSDRSYGYTF	NA	few	TRBJ1-2	TRBV5-1
TGTGCCAGCAGTAACCCGGACAGGCCAAATGAAGCTTTCTTT	CASSNPDRPNEAFF	TRBD1	NA	TRBJ1-1	TRBV6-5
TGCAGTGCTTTTGAAGACCGGGACGGACGACTAGCGGGAGGGTGGGATGAGCAGTTCTTC	CSAFEDRDGRLAGGWDEQFF	TRBD2	NA	TRBJ2-1	TRBV20-1
TGTGCCAGCAGCTCGGGACAGGGAGGGGAGACCCAGTACTTC	CASSSGQGGETQYF	TRBD1	NA	TRBJ2-5	TRBV7-7
TGTGCCAGCAGTCCAACCGTGACAGGGAGTGTGTTCTTC	CASSPTVTGSVFF	TRBD1	NA	TRBJ2-1	TRBV6-1
TGTGCCAGCAGTTTCAACAGGGAGTCCGGGGAGCTGTTTTTT	CASSFNRESGELFF	NA	NA	TRBJ2-2	TRBV12-3/TRBV12-4
TGTGCCACCAGTGACACGAACACCGGGGAGCTGTTTTTT	CATSDTNTGELFF	NA	many	TRBJ2-2	TRBV24-1
TGTGCCATCAGTGAGTCTCCAATGGATGAGCAGTTCTTC	CAISESPMDEQFF	NA	NA	TRBJ2-1	TRBV10-3
TGTGCCAGCAGCTTAACAGGGGGCAGTCATTACAACTATGGCTACACCTTC	CASSLTGGSHYNYGYTF	TRBD1	few	TRBJ1-2	TRBV7-2
TGTGCCAGCAGCCCTTGGACAGGGGGGATGGAGACCCAGTACTTC	CASSPWTGGMETQYF	TRBD1	few	TRBJ2-5	TRBV14